The source of this T cell receptor (beta chain) is a study of liver allograft versus peripheral blood T cells. About the research overall: A comparison was made between T cell receptor repertoires in transplanted livers and those in recipients' peripheral blood. Study-level findings and limits: Intragraft liver T cell receptor repertoires reportedly differed from peripheral blood repertoires.

This clonotype is medium-sized within its sample. No antigen is known for it. V was cut by 4 bases and J by 2 bases, with 12 bases left in between. Per the germline V gene, CDR1 is MNHEY and CDR2 is SVGEGT. This CDR3 region has 15 residues. TCRdb fed the reads into MiXCR, producing one record per CDR3 protein. The data contain approximately 5,700 distinct CDR3 sequences, 15% to 20% of them seen just once; the ten biggest clones take up around 9.3%. The receptor was isolated from a human patient who had a liver transplant. Some of the T cells might come from the graft donor. The chain is built from TRBV6-2 or TRBV6-3 and TRBJ1-5, with D maybe TRBD1 (6 bases). The DNA for the CDR3 is TGTGCCAGCAGTTTCTCGGGGGGCGGCAATCAGCCCCAGCATTTT. It codes for CASSFSGGGNQPQHF.